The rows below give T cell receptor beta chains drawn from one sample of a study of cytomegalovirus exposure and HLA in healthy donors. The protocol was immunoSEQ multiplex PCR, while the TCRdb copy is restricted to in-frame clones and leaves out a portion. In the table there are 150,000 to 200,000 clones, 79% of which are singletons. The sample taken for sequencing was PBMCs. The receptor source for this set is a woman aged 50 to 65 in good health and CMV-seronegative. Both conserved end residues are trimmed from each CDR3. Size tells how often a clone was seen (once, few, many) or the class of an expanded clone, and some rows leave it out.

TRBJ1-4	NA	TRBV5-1	ASSLGPSGTGGTANEKLF
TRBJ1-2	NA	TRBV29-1	SVFGQGSGYT
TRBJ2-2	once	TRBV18	ASLQGRNTGELF
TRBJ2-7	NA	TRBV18	ASSPSGTGLYEQY
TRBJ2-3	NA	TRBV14	ASSLFTDTQY
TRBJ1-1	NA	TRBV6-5	ASTSGTGAAEAF
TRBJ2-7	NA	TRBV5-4	ASSPGLAGVGGRNEQY
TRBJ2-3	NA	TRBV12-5	ASGPGGSGRLADTQY
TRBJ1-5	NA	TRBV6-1	ASSEWQGRGNQPQH
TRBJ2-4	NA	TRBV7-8	ASSLAGSGQGKNIQY
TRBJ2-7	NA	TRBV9	ASSSGTGRYEQY
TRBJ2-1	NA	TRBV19	ASSFGTSGSMF
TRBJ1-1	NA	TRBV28	ASSLRDRVGTEAF
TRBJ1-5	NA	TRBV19	ASRATYQPQH
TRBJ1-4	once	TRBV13	ASSRARTDLNEKLF
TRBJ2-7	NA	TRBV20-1	SATGSYEQY
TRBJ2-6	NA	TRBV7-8	ASSLGTSSSGANVLT
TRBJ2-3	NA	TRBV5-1	ASGSSGRITDTQY
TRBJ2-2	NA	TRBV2	ASSTGYTTGELF
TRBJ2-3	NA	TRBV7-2	ASSFKTGDTQY
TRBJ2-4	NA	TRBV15	ATSRYRDNIQY
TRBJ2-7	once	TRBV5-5	ASSPGGGYEQY
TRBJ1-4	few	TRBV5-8	ASSLPGTGGQEKLF
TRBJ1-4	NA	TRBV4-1	ASSLFQGAATNEKLF
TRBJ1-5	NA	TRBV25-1	ASSTGGNQLQH
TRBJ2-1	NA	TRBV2	ASSYRDEQF
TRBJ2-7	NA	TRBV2	ASSFQGDGEQY
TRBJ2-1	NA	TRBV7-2	ASSNPGLGGNEQF
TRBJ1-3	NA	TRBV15	ATSRDTVAGNTIY
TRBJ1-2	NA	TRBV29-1	SVSPGTEAVYGYT
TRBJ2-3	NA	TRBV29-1	SVEERGTYTDTQY
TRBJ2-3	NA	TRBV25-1	ATPPPGWTGGTDTQY
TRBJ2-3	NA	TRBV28	ASSYRTGGVGSTDTQY
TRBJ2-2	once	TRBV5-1	ASSLPANTGELF
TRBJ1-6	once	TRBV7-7	ASSLDREILGDSPLH
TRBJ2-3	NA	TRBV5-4	ASSLSRGTRTDTQY
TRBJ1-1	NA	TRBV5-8	ASSSTSRGRNTEAF
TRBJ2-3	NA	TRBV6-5	ASSPGTGRADTQY
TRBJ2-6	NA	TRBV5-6	ASLRQGAGANVLT
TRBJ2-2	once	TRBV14	ASSQDRGLGLF
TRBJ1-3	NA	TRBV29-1	SVVRGGSGNTIY
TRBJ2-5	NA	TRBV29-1	SERRGQETQY
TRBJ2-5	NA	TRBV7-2	ASSHPGRNQY
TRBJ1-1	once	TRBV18	ASSPVQGNTEAF
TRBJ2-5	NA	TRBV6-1	ASSEVEGLVIGETQY
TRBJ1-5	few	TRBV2	ASSGLSSGNQPQH
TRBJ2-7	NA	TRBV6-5	ASRRDYPKTEQY
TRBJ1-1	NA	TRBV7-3	ASSPGIMNTEAF
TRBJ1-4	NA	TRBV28	ASRGHTNEKLF
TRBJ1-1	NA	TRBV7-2	ASSPLFLVATEAF
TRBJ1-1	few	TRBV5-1	ASSQGRIMNTEAF
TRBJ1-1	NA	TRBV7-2	ASSPLSGTVIAETEAF
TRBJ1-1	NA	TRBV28	ASSSGTLEAF
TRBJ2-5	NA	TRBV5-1	ASSLGGGETQY
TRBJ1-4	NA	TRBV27	ASSSGTGNEKLF